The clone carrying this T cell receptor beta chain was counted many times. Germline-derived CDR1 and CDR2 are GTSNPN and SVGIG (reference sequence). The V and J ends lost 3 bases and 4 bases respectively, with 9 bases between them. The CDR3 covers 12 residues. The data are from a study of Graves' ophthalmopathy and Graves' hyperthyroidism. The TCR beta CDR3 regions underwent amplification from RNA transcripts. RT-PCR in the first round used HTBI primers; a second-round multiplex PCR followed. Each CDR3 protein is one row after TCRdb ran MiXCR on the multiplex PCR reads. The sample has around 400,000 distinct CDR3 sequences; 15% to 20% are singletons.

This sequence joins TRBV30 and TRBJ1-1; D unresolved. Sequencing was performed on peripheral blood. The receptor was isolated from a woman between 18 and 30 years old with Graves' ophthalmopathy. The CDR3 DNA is TGTGCCTGGAGGCGCGGCCCCACTGAAGCTTTCTTT. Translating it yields CAWRRGPTEAFF.